The rows below give T cell receptor beta chains drawn from one sample of a study of PD-L1 blockade in urothelial cancer. Profiled with immunoSEQ multiplex PCR; TCRdb holds only in-frame clones, not every one. The sample includes 45,000 to 60,000 clones, 88% of them seen just once. Sequenced material: PBMCs, taken around atezolizumab (anti-PD-L1) treatment. The source is a man aged 55 to 70 with urothelial cancer. Both conserved end residues are part of each CDR3.

J gene	V gene	CDR3 protein
TRBJ2-1	TRBV5-1	CASSAKTSGSTKYNEQFF
TRBJ2-1	TRBV6-4	CASSARVTGDSYNEQFF
TRBJ2-7	TRBV7-2	CASSPRQGSYEQYF
TRBJ1-1	TRBV13	CASSWGESNTEAFF
TRBJ2-6	TRBV2	CASRRTEGGGANVLTF
TRBJ2-3	TRBV19	CASTGRGGQGTDTQYF
TRBJ2-1	TRBV4-1	CASSQDAGFNEQFF
TRBJ2-7	TRBV4-1	CASSRLGQAYEQYF
TRBJ2-7	TRBV19	CASSAGTGATYEQYF
TRBJ2-5	TRBV4-1	CASSQGAGVETQYF
TRBJ1-3	TRBV9	CASSPSRNTIYF
TRBJ2-7	TRBV14	CASSQDQGRGGEQYF
TRBJ2-6	TRBV7-2	CASSRGATRSGANVLTF
TRBJ2-3	TRBV5-1	CASSLAGLYTDTQYF
TRBJ2-7	TRBV6-1	CASLTRTGIYEQYF
TRBJ2-1	TRBV6-5	CASSSGLAGRNEQFF
TRBJ2-3	TRBV5-1	CASTTGVTDTQYF
TRBJ1-2	TRBV18	CASSLRQGEYGYTF